This TCR beta chain was retrieved from a study of cytomegalovirus exposure and HLA in healthy donors. The PCR ran on 60 Vbeta and 13 Jbeta primers. TCRdb's copy holds only in-frame clones and misses some; the assay was immunoSEQ multiplex PCR. The repertoire holds under 200,000 clones, with roughly 80% as singletons. The CDR3 spans 16 residues. J lost 2 bases, V lost 2 bases, and 4 bases had no gene match. Germline CDR1 is MGHRA and CDR2 is YSYEKL. The V call is TRBV4-1, the J call TRBJ1-5; 9 nucleotides agree with TRBD1. This TCR derives from a man over 45 in good health and CMV-seropositive. Specimen: PBMCs. This chain's CDR3 is CASSQTGGYGNQPQHF. The CDR3 DNA sequence: TGCGCCAGCAGCCAAACAGGGGGCTACGGCAATCAGCCCCAGCATTTT.